This T cell receptor (beta chain) originates from a study of response to subunit inactivated influenza vaccine. Study outcomes and limitations: The authors suggested that few new T cells are recruited per seasonal influenza vaccination.

TCRdb reprocessed the RT-PCR reads with MiXCR, giving one entry per CDR3 protein. Of 750,000 to 850,000 distinct CDR3 sequences in the sample, approximately 17% were seen once. This CDR3 has 16 residues. The V end lost 2 bases, the J end lost 3 bases, and 16 bases lay between the germline ends. Points on this clonotype: Its antigen remains unidentified.

Material: PBMCs from blood, obtained roughly 5 days after vaccination. This TCR came from a man aged 45-60 years who received an inactivated influenza vaccine. The chain links TRBV12-3 or TRBV12-4 to TRBJ2-5, with D maybe TRBD1 (6 bases). CDR3 coding DNA: TGTGCCAGCAGTTTATGGTCAGGGGAAGGGGAAGAGACCCAGTACTTC. Its protein is CASSLWSGEGEETQYF.